Below, 31 T cell receptor beta chains from the same sample are listed, as sequenced in a study of early stage breast cancer tumors. The data were produced by immunoSEQ multiplex PCR, yet TCRdb's version contains in-frame clones alone and is incomplete. The table records about 69,000 clones, around 80% of them present only once. Sequenced input: blood. Receptor source: a person aged 40 to 49 with breast cancer.

The chain joins TRBV5-1 to TRBJ2-1; TRBD2 matches at 11 bases. J lost 9 bases, V lost 6 bases, and 8 bases had no gene match. Germline CDR1 reads SGHRS; CDR2 reads YFSETQ. This CDR3 region has 14 residues. The CDR3 loop reads CASKETSGSGEQFF. Written as DNA, the CDR3 is TGCGCCAGCAAAGAAACTAGCGGGAGCGGTGAGCAGTTCTTC.

This chain uses TRBV19 with TRBJ2-3; 12 bases agree with TRBD2. This CDR3 has 18 amino acids. The junction had 12 bases not matched to a gene; V was cut back by 6 bases and J by 2 bases. The germline V gene encodes CDR1 LNHDA and CDR2 SQIVND (reference sequence). CDR3 region: CASRDPRLAGVSTDTQYF. CDR3 nucleotides: TGTGCCAGTAGGGATCCAAGACTAGCGGGAGTATCCACAGATACGCAGTATTTT.

V gene TRBV5-1 combines with J gene TRBJ1-5, with D perhaps TRBD1 (5 bases). The CDR3 consists of 15 residues. Germline lookup yields CDR1 SGHRS and CDR2 YFSETQ. The V and J ends lost 1 base and 1 base respectively, with 9 bases between them. CDR3 DNA: TGCGCCAGCAGCTTGCAGGGTCGGAGCAATCAGCCCCAGCATTTT. This translates into CASSLQGRSNQPQHF.

The V call is TRBV5-1, the J call TRBJ2-5; TRBD1 or TRBD2 may be the D gene (5 bases each). Germline V lookup: CDR1 SGHRS, CDR2 YFSETQ. V was pared by 4 bases and J by 5 bases, with 18 bases between. The CDR3 runs 15 residues. The CDR3 DNA reads TGCGCCAGCAGCGTGACCGGGACCAAGGGGGAGACCCAGTACTTC. Translated: CASSVTGTKGETQYF. Full variable domain (missing parts from reference TRBV5-1 and TRBJ2-5): KAGVTQTPRYLIKTRGQQVTLSCSPISGHRSVSWYQQTPGQGLQFLFEYFSETQRNKGNFPGRFSGRQFSNSRSEMNVSTLELGDSALYLCASSVTGTKGETQYFGPGTRLLVL.

This chain links TRBV5-4 with TRBJ2-7; D ambiguous. CDR1 and CDR2 from the germline V gene are SGHNT and YYREEE (reference sequence). This CDR3 is 13 amino acids long. Between the trimmed V and J ends, which lost 2 bases and 4 bases, there was a span of 10 bases. CDR3 nucleotides: TGTGCCAGCAGCTTTGGGCAGGCTTACGAGCAGTACTTC. It translates to CASSFGQAYEQYF.

The gene calls are TRBV7-9 and TRBJ2-3; D is undetermined. The CDR3 runs to 11 residues. Germline CDR1 is SEHNR and CDR2 is FQNEAQ (reference sequence). V was trimmed by 4 bases and J by 2 bases, leaving 1 base between them. In DNA, the CDR3 is TGTGCCAGCAGCTACACAGATACGCAGTATTTT. Translated: CASSYTDTQYF.

CDR3 in amino acids: CASKEAAGVTDTQYF. The CDR3 DNA sequence: TGCGCCAGCAAAGAGGCGGCGGGAGTAACAGATACGCAGTATTTT. V and J are TRBV4-1 and TRBJ2-3; TRBD2 agrees at 7 bases. CDR3 length: 15 residues. V lost 7 bases, J lost 3 bases, and 10 bases stayed unmatched. From germline, CDR1 is MGHRA and CDR2 YSYEKL.

The rearrangement joins TRBV5-5 to TRBJ2-5; no firm D call. From germline, CDR1 is SGHKS and CDR2 YYEKEE (reference sequence). Between the trimmed V and J ends, which lost 2 bases and 0 bases, there was a span of 5 bases. This CDR3 has 13 residues. The CDR3 reads CASSFIHQETQYF. The CDR3 DNA is TGTGCCAGCAGCTTCATCCACCAAGAGACCCAGTACTTC.

J is TRBJ1-5 and V is TRBV9; TRBD1 matches 7 bases. The germline V gene encodes CDR1 SGDLS and CDR2 YYNGEE. The length of the CDR3 is 14 residues. The V segment lost 3 bases and the J segment 4 bases; nucleotides outside the gene matches: 4. In DNA form, the CDR3 reads TGTGCCAGCAGCGGGGGACAGAAAAATCAGCCCCAGCATTTT. It is translated as CASSGGQKNQPQHF.

The V call is TRBV30, the J call TRBJ1-4; no firm D call. V lost 1 base to trimming and J lost 4 bases, with 7 bases between them. Germline V gene lookup returns CDR1 GTSNPN and CDR2 SVGIG (reference sequence). This CDR3 has 13 residues. CDR3 loop: CAWSGQRNEKLFF. In DNA form, the CDR3 reads TGTGCCTGGAGTGGCCAGCGTAATGAAAAACTGTTTTTT.

CDR3 residues: CASSYRDRGSNTEAFF. CDR3 nucleotides: TGTGCCAGCAGCTACCGGGACAGGGGATCTAACACTGAAGCTTTCTTT. The chain is built from TRBV6-5 and TRBJ1-1, with 10 positions matching TRBD1. Germline V lookup: CDR1 MNHEY, CDR2 SVGAGI. The CDR3 has 16 residues. Trimming at V came to 6 bases and at J to 2 bases, leaving 9 bases not matched to a gene.

This rearrangement joins TRBV29-1 to TRBJ2-5, with unresolved D. CDR3 length: 11 amino acids. Deletions cut 2 bases from V and 1 base from J, with 2 bases between. CDR1 SQVTM and CDR2 ANQGSEA come from the germline V gene. The CDR3 DNA reads TGCAGCGTTGAACCCCAAGAGACCCAGTACTTC. Translating gives CSVEPQETQYF.

This chain joins TRBV27 and TRBJ2-7, with 10 bases matching TRBD2. The junction had 6 bases not matched to a gene; V was cut back by 6 bases and J by 4 bases. The CDR3 is 14 amino acids. CDR1 MNHEY and CDR2 SMNVEV come from the germline V gene (reference sequence). CDR3 in DNA: TGTGCCAGCAGACCGGGACTAGCGCTTTACGAGCAGTACTTC. Its translation: CASRPGLALYEQYF.

The chain links TRBV7-2 to TRBJ2-2, with 13 bases that match TRBD2. The trim removed 5 bases at V and 1 base at J, leaving 7 bases unmatched. CDR3 size: 18 residues. Germline values: CDR1 SGHTA, CDR2 FQGNSA. In DNA form, the CDR3 reads TGTGCCAGCAGCCCTCGGACTAGCGGGAGTTGGAACACCGGGGAGCTGTTTTTT. Protein product: CASSPRTSGSWNTGELFF.

As DNA, the CDR3 is TGCGCCAGCAGCCCCGACAGGGCGAACACTGAAGCTTTCTTT. It translates to CASSPDRANTEAFF. The chain combines TRBV10-2 with TRBJ1-1; the match to TRBD1 covers 7 bases. V lost 6 bases to trimming and J lost 1 base; unmatched junction nucleotides: 5. CDR1 and CDR2 from the germline V gene are WSHSY and SAAADI. CDR3 length equals 14 residues.

The J gene is TRBJ2-7, the V gene TRBV7-9, with D perhaps matching TRBD1 or TRBD2 (5 bases each). The V gene lost 10 bases and the J gene lost 2 bases, with 9 bases spanning the gap. CDR1 and CDR2 (germline): SEHNR, FQNEAQ (reference sequence). CDR3 length equals 11 residues. The CDR3 sequence: CATGTTYEQYF. As DNA, the CDR3 is TGTGCCACGGGGACCACCTACGAGCAGTACTTC.

The CDR3 DNA sequence: TGCGCCAGCAGCTTGGACAGGGAGGATGAAGCTTTCTTT. Translated, it gives CASSLDREDEAFF. J is TRBJ1-1 and V is TRBV5-1; D may be TRBD1 (6 bases). From germline, CDR1 is SGHRS and CDR2 YFSETQ. The CDR3 is 13 amino acids. V lost 0 bases and J lost 7, with 10 bases in between.

The chain recombines TRBV30 with TRBJ2-3, with TRBD1 matching over 8 bases. Germline V gene lookup returns CDR1 GTSNPN and CDR2 SVGIG (reference sequence). The CDR3 loop spans 14 amino acids. J was trimmed by 1 base and V by 6 bases; bases with no gene match: 6. The CDR3: CACSQQGGTDTQYF. CDR3 coding DNA: TGTGCCTGTTCGCAACAGGGGGGCACAGATACGCAGTATTTT.

The J gene is TRBJ1-1, the V gene TRBV25-1; D is perhaps TRBD1 (5 bases). The CDR3 spans 12 residues. The ends were cut back, 2 bases at V and 6 bases at J, with 7 bases in the middle. Per the germline V gene, CDR1 is MGHDK and CDR2 is SYGVNS. The chain's CDR3 is CASSEGASEAFF. The DNA for the CDR3 is TGTGCCAGCAGTGAAGGGGCGTCTGAAGCTTTCTTT.

This clone came up once. J is TRBJ2-1 and V is TRBV6-5, with 10 bases matching TRBD1. This CDR3 has 14 amino acids. Germline loops: CDR1 MNHEY, CDR2 SVGAGI. The trim removed 5 bases at V and 8 bases at J, leaving 6 bases unmatched. CDR3 in DNA: TGTGCCAGCAGTCGACAGGGGGCGGACGATGAGCAGTTCTTC. This encodes CASSRQGADDEQFF.

The V gene is TRBV28, the J gene TRBJ1-3; D not resolved. CDR1 is MDHEN, CDR2 SYDVKM, per germline. The germline V and J ends were trimmed by 2 bases and 0 bases, with 8 bases remaining between them. CDR3 size: 15 residues. CDR3 bases: TGTGCCAGCAGTTTAGGACGACGCTCTGGAAACACCATATATTTT. It encodes CASSLGRRSGNTIYF.

The chain recombines TRBV28 with TRBJ2-1, with 13 bases matching TRBD2. Trimming removed 8 bases from V and 7 bases from J; junction bases left unmatched: 5. Germline values: CDR1 MDHEN, CDR2 SYDVKM. This CDR3 comprises 14 residues. This CDR3 is CASGLAGARNEQFF. The CDR3, as DNA: TGTGCCAGCGGACTAGCGGGAGCAAGGAATGAGCAGTTCTTC.

J is TRBJ2-3 and V is TRBV13; unclear D gene. The germline gives CDR1 PRHDT, CDR2 FYEKMQ (reference sequence). The CDR3 spans 13 residues. Trimming shortened V by 4 bases and J by 2 bases, and 7 bases separated the two germline ends. The CDR3 DNA reads TGTGCCAGCAGCTCTCGGAACACAGATACGCAGTATTTT. It codes for CASSSRNTDTQYF.

V usage is TRBV28 and J usage is TRBJ2-3; weak D call: TRBD2 (6 bases). This CDR3 spans 13 amino acids. The V gene lost 3 bases and the J gene lost 5 bases, with 9 bases spanning the gap. The germline V gene encodes CDR1 MDHEN and CDR2 SYDVKM. As DNA, the CDR3 is TGTGCCAGCAGTTTCACGGGAGTAGATACGCAGTATTTT. This translates into CASSFTGVDTQYF. Full variable domain (missing parts from reference TRBV28 and TRBJ2-3): DVKVTQSSRYLVKRTGEKVFLECVQDMDHENMFWYRQDPGLGLRLIYFSYDVKMKEKGDIPEGYSVSREKKERFSLILESASTNQTSMYLCASSFTGVDTQYFGPGTRLTVL.

This clone was detected a few times. This chain connects TRBV5-1 to TRBJ1-2; TRBD1 matches at 10 bases. The CDR3 covers 14 residues. The V segment lost 4 bases and the J segment 2 bases; nucleotides outside the gene matches: 2. The germline V gene has CDR1 SGHRS and CDR2 YFSETQ. Here the CDR3 reads CASSLGQGNYGYTF. The CDR3 DNA follows: TGCGCCAGCAGCCTGGGACAGGGGAACTATGGCTACACCTTC.

This chain joins TRBV28 and TRBJ1-2; 12 bases match TRBD1. Germline trimming cut 5 bases from V and 2 bases from J; bases unmatched to any gene: 9. In germline, CDR1 is MDHEN, CDR2 SYDVKM. The CDR3 loop spans 17 amino acids. CDR3 sequence (DNA): TGTGCCAGCAGTCCTCCCCCCGGGACAGGGGGCAACTATGGCTACACCTTC. It specifies CASSPPPGTGGNYGYTF.

The chain employs TRBV15 and TRBJ2-3, with D possibly being TRBD2 (5 bases). The CDR3 loop spans 16 amino acids. The germline CDR1 and CDR2 sequences are LNHNV and YYDKDF (reference sequence). Trimming pared 1 base from V and 6 bases from J, leaving 17 bases between. CDR3 DNA: TGTGCCACCAGCAGAGGACAACTAATGGGAGATGATACGCAGTATTTT. This gives the protein CATSRGQLMGDDTQYF. The complete variable domain, with remaining parts taken from reference TRBV15 and TRBJ2-3, reads DAMVIQNPRYQVTQFGKPVTLSCSQTLNHNVMYWYQQKSSQAPKLLFHYYDKDFNNEADTPDNFQSRRPNTSFCFLDIRSPGLGDTAMYLCATSRGQLMGDDTQYFGPGTRLTVL.

This chain links TRBV7-9 with TRBJ1-2, with a possible D match to TRBD1 (5 bases). V lost 1 base and J lost 7, with 7 bases in between. CDR1 is SEHNR and CDR2 is FQNEAQ in the germline V gene (reference sequence). The CDR3 length is 12 residues. The CDR3 DNA is TGTGCCAGCAGCTTAGAGGGGCTTGGCTACACCTTC. Its translation: CASSLEGLGYTF. Full variable domain (outside the CDR3, taken from reference TRBV7-9 and TRBJ1-2): DTGVSQNPRHKITKRGQNVTFRCDPISEHNRLYWYRQTLGQGPEFLTYFQNEAQLEKSRLLSDRFSAERPKGSFSTLEIQRTEQGDSAMYLCASSLEGLGYTFGSGTRLTVV.

This rearrangement joins TRBV6-5 to TRBJ2-7; the D gene is possibly TRBD2 (6 bases). Trimming removed 4 bases from V and 3 bases from J, with 7 bases in between. The CDR3 sequence is 12 residues long. Germline V gene sequence: CDR1 MNHEY, CDR2 SVGAGI. CDR3 sequence reads: CASSWGGYEQYF. The DNA of the CDR3 is TGTGCCAGCAGTTGGGGAGGCTACGAGCAGTACTTC.

This chain connects TRBV19 to TRBJ1-1; TRBD1 matches at 8 bases. Trimming at V came to 5 bases and at J to 1 base, leaving 6 bases not matched to a gene. This CDR3 spans 15 amino acids. Germline loops: CDR1 LNHDA, CDR2 SQIVND (reference sequence). CDR3: CASSPQGAGNTEAFF. The CDR3 region has the DNA TGTGCCAGTAGTCCCCAGGGGGCAGGGAACACTGAAGCTTTCTTT.

This chain joins TRBV30 and TRBJ1-4; D might be TRBD1 (6 bases). V was shortened by 2 bases and J by 7 bases, with 14 bases between the two germline ends. Germline V gene sequence: CDR1 GTSNPN, CDR2 SVGIG (reference sequence). This CDR3 comprises 14 residues. DNA for the CDR3: TGTGCCTGGAGTACAGGGAAGCAGGCTGAAAAACTGTTTTTT. Protein product: CAWSTGKQAEKLFF.